This record looks at one TCR beta chain sequence and its context. Its antigen remains unidentified. Per-base qualities were not stored, and no clone one base away is much larger. Libraries were constructed by the immunoSEQ multiplex PCR assay. In most patients, genomic DNA was isolated using the Qiagen DNeasy Blood and Tissue Kit and sent frozen to Adaptive Biotechnologies for TCR sequencing. Adaptive Biotechnologies carried out high-throughput TCR-beta CDR3 sequencing of genomic DNA for most patients. For the original study's pipeline: TCR sequencing data for roughly 17 patients were retrieved from Adaptive's ImmunoSEQ software; three other patients were processed with MiXCR and VDJtools. To correct CD4 versus CD8 sorting errors, any sequence found in both subsets at a frequency ratio below 5:1 was removed. Because the origin of CDR3 nucleotide sequences shared between donor and recipient could not be assigned, those sequences were removed. To count as alloreactive, a clone needed at least 2-fold expansion over unstimulated cells and a minimum CFSE-low frequency of 0.002% (template counts) or 0.001% (read counts). Mappable clones were those detected in sequenced pre-transplant spleen, lymph node, or MLR CFSE-low populations of the donor or recipient. Cumulative frequency of alloreactive clones was calculated as a percentage of all sequences weighted by copy number. TCRdb took this table from immuneACCESS and kept in-frame rearrangements with V and J called. Such tables lack part of the clones; where checked against another copy, unresolved V genes explain under half of the gap, and the rest is unexplained. V and J calls and clone size are as listed in that table; D and trimming were resolved from the DNA. This sample lists fewer than 85,000 clones; about 87% were detected once. Of the sample, 0.39% is held by the ten largest clones.

Read against the paper, the sample's time point label means: cells obtained before transplantation from donor or recipient. CD3+CD4+ and CD3+CD8+ populations were FACS-sorted from unstimulated pre-transplant donor and recipient cells taken from spleen or lymph nodes. V is reduced by 1 base and J by 5 bases, leaving a spacing of 15 bases between them. CDR1 SGHTA and CDR2 FQGNSA are derived from the germline V gene. The CDR3 holds 16 amino acids from the cysteine to the phenylalanine. Left in the record is the CDR3 DNA by itself, 48 bases read in frame from the first base. This record comes from a study of graft-versus-host responses after intestinal transplantation (dated by TCRdb to the early 2020s). With respect to the entire study: Multivisceral, liver-intestinal, or isolated intestinal transplants were received by the recipients. Of the roughly 24 intestinal transplant recipients enrolled in the cohort, one of whom was a retransplant, a few patients without pretransplant specimens were excluded. Instead of going to the commercial service, samples from a few later patients were sequenced in-house on an Illumina MiSeq and processed with MiXCR. After intestinal transplantation, graft-versus-host and host-versus-graft alloreactive T cell clones in the graft, circulation and bone marrow were tracked using bulk TCR-beta CDR3 sequencing. A peak of at least 4% donor T cells among recipient peripheral blood mononuclear cells was the definition used for donor T cell macrochimerism. Anti-thymocyte globulin induction was given to all recipients, followed by maintenance tacrolimus and steroids for two to three years. To identify alloreactive clones, pre-transplant mixed lymphocyte reaction products were sequenced and compared with unstimulated pre-transplant donor and recipient T cells.

The research as a whole found: High GvH to HvG T cell clonal ratios were observed in the allografts of patients with donor T cell macrochimerism. Conclusions were limited by the relatively low number and heterogeneity of intestinal transplant patients. Early after transplant, peak levels of circulating GvH clones were associated with declines in HvG clones. GvH clones were detected in recipient bone marrow, and some of these GvH clones were observed earlier in ileal mucosa or blood, consistent with an intestinal mucosal origin.

The receptor chain draws on TRBV7-2 and TRBJ2-1; the D gene is perhaps TRBD2, from 6 matching bases. This specimen was unstimulated CD4+ T cells sorted from spleen or lymph node cells, taken before transplant. The clonotype comes from a human donor who was the organ donor for an intestinal transplant. This receptor carries the CDR3 CASSLEPIAAHNEQFF. The DNA sequence reads TGTGCCAGCAGCTTAGAACCAATAGCGGCACACAATGAGCAGTTCTTC. Outside the CDR3, residues come from the reference TRBV7-2 and TRBJ2-1 proteins, so the full variable domain is: GAGVSQSPSNKVTEKGKDVELRCDPISGHTALYWYRQSLGQGLEFLIYFQGNSAPDKSGLPSDRFSAERTGGSVSTLTIQRTQQEDSAVYLCASSLEPIAAHNEQFFGPGTRLTVL.